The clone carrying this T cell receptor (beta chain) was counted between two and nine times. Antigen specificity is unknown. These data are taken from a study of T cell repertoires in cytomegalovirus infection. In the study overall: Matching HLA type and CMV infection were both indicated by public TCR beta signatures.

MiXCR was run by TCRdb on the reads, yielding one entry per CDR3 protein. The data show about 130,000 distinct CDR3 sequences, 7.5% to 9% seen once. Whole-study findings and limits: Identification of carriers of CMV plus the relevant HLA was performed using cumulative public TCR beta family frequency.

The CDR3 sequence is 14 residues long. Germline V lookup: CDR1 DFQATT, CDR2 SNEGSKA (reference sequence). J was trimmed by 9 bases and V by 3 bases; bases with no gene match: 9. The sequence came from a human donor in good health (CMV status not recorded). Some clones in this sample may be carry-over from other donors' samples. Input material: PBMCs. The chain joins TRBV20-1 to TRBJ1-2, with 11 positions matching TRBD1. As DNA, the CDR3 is TGCAGTGCTAGGCCCGGGACAGGGGGAGTGAGCTACACCTTC. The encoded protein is CSARPGTGGVSYTF.